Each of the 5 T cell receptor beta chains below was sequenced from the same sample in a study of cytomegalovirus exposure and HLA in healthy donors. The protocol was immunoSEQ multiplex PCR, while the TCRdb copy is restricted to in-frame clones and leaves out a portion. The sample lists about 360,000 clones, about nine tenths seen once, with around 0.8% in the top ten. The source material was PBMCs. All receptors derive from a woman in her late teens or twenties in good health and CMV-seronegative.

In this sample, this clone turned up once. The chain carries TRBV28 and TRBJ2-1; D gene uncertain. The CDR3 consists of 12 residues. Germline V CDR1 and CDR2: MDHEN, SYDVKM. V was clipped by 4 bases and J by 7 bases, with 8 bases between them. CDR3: CASSSVVNEQFF. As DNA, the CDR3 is TGTGCCAGCAGTTCGGTGGTGAATGAGCAGTTCTTC.

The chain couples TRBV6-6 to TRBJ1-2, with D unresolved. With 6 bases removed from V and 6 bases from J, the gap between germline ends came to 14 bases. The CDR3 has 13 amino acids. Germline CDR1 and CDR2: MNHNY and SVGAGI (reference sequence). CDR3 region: CASRALGLDGYTF. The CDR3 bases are TGTGCCAGCAGGGCCCTCGGACTGGATGGCTACACCTTC.

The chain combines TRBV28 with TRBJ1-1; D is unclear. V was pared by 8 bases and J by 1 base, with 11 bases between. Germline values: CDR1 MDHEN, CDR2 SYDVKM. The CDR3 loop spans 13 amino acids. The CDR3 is CASRNRGNTEAFF. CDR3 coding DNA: TGTGCCAGCCGCAACCGGGGGAACACTGAAGCTTTCTTT.

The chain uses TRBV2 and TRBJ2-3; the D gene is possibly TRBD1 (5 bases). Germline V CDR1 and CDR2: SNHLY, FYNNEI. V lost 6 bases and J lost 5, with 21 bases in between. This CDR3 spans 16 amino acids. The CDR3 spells CASSEDRGLFGDTQYF. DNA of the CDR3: TGTGCCAGCAGCGAGGATAGGGGCTTATTTGGAGATACGCAGTATTTT. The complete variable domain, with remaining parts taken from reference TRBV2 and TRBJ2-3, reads EPEVTQTPSHQVTQMGQEVILRCVPISNHLYFYWYRQILGQKVEFLVSFYNNEISEKSEIFDDQFSVERPDGSNFTLKIRSTKLEDSAMYFCASSEDRGLFGDTQYFGPGTRLTVL.

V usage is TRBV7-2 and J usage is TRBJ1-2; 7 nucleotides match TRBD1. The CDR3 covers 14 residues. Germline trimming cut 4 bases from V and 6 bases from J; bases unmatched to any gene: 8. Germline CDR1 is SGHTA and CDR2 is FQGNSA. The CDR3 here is CASSYRGLGDGYTF. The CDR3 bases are TGTGCCAGCAGCTACAGGGGCCTGGGGGATGGCTACACCTTC.